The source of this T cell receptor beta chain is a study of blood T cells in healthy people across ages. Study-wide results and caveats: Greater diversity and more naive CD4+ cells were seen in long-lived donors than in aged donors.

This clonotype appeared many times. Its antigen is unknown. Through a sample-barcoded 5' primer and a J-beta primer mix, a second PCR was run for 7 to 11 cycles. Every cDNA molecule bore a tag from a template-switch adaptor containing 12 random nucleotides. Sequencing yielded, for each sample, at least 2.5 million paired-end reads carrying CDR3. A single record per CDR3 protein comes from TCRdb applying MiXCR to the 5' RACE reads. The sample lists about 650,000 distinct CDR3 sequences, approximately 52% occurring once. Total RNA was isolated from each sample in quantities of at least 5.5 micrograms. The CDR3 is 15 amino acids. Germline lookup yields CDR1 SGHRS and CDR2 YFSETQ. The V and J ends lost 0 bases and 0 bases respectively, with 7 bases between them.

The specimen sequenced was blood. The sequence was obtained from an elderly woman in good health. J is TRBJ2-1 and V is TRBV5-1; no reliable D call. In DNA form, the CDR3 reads TGCGCCAGCAGCTTGGTAGTGGGCTCCTACAATGAGCAGTTCTTC. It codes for CASSLVVGSYNEQFF.